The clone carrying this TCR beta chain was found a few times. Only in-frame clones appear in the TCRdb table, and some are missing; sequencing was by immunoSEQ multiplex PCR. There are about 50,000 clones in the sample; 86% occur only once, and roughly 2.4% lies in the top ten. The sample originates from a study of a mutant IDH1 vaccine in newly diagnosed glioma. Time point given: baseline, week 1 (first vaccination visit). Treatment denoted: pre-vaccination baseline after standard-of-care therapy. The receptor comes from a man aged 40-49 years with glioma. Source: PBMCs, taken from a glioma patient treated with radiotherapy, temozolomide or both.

CDR3 in DNA: TGCGCCAGCAGCCAGTCCGGGACTAGACCCTACGAGCAGTACTTC. It is translated as CASSQSGTRPYEQYF. The chain carries TRBV4-1 and TRBJ2-7, with 8 bases that match TRBD2. Germline assignment: CDR1 MGHRA and CDR2 YSYEKL. Trimming removed 3 bases from V and 2 bases from J; junction bases left unmatched: 6. The CDR3 extends over 15 amino acids.